This TCR beta chain came from a study of T cells in Graves' hyperthyroidism and ophthalmopathy. Study results and caveats: Before onset, ophthalmopathy was predicted by the model a median around 6 months earlier.

The CDR3 has 13 amino acids. Per germline, CDR1 SQVTM and CDR2 ANQGSEA. V lost 4 bases and J 4 bases, leaving 14 bases between the germline ends. This clonotype was recorded many times. Its antigen is not identified. RNA transcripts served as the template for amplifying TCR beta CDR3 regions. During a first-round RT-PCR of the TCR CDR3, the HTBI primer set was used. Each CDR3 protein is one row after TCRdb ran MiXCR on the multiplex PCR reads. The table includes a few hundred thousand distinct CDR3 sequences, less than 20% detected once. Diagnoses used clinical symptoms, serum thyroxine and TRAb, thyroid ultrasound and orbital computed tomography.

The chain recombines TRBV29-1 with TRBJ2-7, with D perhaps TRBD1 (6 bases). The clonotype comes from a woman in her twenties or thirties with Graves' hyperthyroidism. Sequenced input: blood. CDR3 nucleotide sequence: TGCAGCGTTGCACCGGGACAAAGGTACGAGCAGTACTTC. This sequence encodes CSVAPGQRYEQYF.